This TCR beta chain is drawn from a study of tumor-infiltrating lymphocytes in oesophageal squamous cell carcinoma. Germline CDR1 and CDR2: MNHNS and SASEGT. The CDR3 totals 14 residues. Ten or more counts support this clonotype. A much bigger clone sits one base away, suggesting this may be a read error. MiXCR, run by TCRdb on the PCR reads, gives a single entry per CDR3 protein. This table has 7,100 or so distinct CDR3 sequences, 15% to 19% appearing once. Sequencing input: blood. This rearrangement joins TRBV6-1 to TRBJ2-1; 8 positions match TRBD1. With the DNA end fitting TRBJ2-7 better, the J assignment may be wrong. This receptor was identified in a male donor with esophageal squamous cell carcinoma. CDR3: CASRGQGTYNEQYF. The CDR3 coding sequence is TGTGCCAGCCGCGGACAGGGAACCTACAATGAGCAGTACTTC.